This T cell receptor (beta chain) emerged from a study of CXCR3-negative and CXCR3-positive naive CD8 T cells. Regarding the study as a whole: Naive CXCR3-positive and CXCR3-negative cells shared TRBV-TRBJ usage; memory cells diverged. CXCR3-positive naive cells had TRB CDR3s that were more hydrophobic than CXCR3-negative naive cells had.

The authors prepared UMI-labeled TRB cDNA libraries by 5' RACE. Reanalyzing the 5' RACE reads, TCRdb keeps one entry per CDR3 protein, without DNA. The sample table includes 70,000 to 95,000 distinct CDR3 sequences. CDR3 length: 13 residues. Germline V gives CDR1 SGDLS, CDR2 YYNGEE. With regard to this clonotype: The antigen is not known.

A CD45RO-CCR7+CD27+CD95- profile was what naive CD8+ T cells displayed. The chain has TRBV9 and TRBJ1-1. The TCR originated in a human donor in good health. Some clones in this sample may be carry-over from other donors' samples. The source material was naive CXCR3- CD8+ T cells from blood. Specified subset: CD45RO-CCR7+CD27+CD95- naive CD8+ T cells lacking CXCR3 (TNR3-). The CDR3 region is CASSYRDFDQAFF.